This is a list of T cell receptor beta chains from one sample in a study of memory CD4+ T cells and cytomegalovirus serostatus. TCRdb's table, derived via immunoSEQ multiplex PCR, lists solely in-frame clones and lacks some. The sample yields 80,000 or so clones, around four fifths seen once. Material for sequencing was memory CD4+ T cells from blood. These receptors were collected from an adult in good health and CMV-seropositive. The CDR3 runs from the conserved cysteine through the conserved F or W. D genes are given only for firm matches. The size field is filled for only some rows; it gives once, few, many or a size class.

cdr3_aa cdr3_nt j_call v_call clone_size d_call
CASSLADRDQDIQYF TGCGCCAGCAGCTTAGCGGACAGGGACCAGGACATTCAGTACTTC TRBJ2-4 TRBV5-1 . TRBD1
CASSWGGGGTDTQYF TGTGCCAGCAGTTGGGGGGGCGGAGGAACAGATACGCAGTATTTT TRBJ2-3 TRBV28 . .
CASSLVVGDEQFF TGTGCCAGCAGCTTAGTTGTTGGAGATGAGCAGTTCTTC TRBJ2-1 TRBV11-3 . .
CSVAVRSGANVLTF TGCAGCGTTGCTGTCCGCTCTGGGGCCAACGTCCTGACTTTC TRBJ2-6 TRBV29-1 . .
CASRLFEQYF TGTGCCAGCAGATTATTCGAGCAGTACTTC TRBJ2-7 TRBV6-1 . .
CASSRRAGREVDEQFF TGTGCCAGCAGCCGCCGAGCGGGAAGAGAGGTCGATGAGCAGTTCTTC TRBJ2-1 TRBV11-2 . TRBD2
CASSLYGTGVLKTEAFF TGTGCCAGTAGTCTCTACGGGACAGGGGTGCTGAAAACTGAAGCTTTCTTT TRBJ1-1 TRBV19 . TRBD1
CASRSGQGPYGYTF TGTGCCAGTAGATCAGGACAGGGCCCCTATGGCTACACCTTC TRBJ1-2 TRBV19 . TRBD1
CASSTAGRIYGYTF TGTGCCAGCAGTACCGCGGGGCGGATCTATGGCTACACCTTC TRBJ1-2 TRBV2 . .
CASSAPYPGSQETQYF TGTGCCAGCAGTGCCCCGTATCCAGGGTCCCAAGAGACCCAGTACTTC TRBJ2-5 TRBV6-1 . .
CASSLISRAAAFF TGTGCCAGCAGCTTAATCAGCAGGGCGGCGGCTTTCTTT TRBJ1-1 TRBV11-3 . .
CASSLTSLVFNEQFF TGTGCCAGCAGCCTGACTAGCCTTGTCTTCAATGAGCAGTTCTTC TRBJ2-1 TRBV11-3 . TRBD2
CASSQAPFNEQFF TGTGCCAGCAGCCAAGCCCCTTTCAATGAGCAGTTCTTC TRBJ2-1 TRBV14 . .
CASSGPRQGSYEQYF TGTGCCAGCAGTGGACCTCGACAGGGTAGTTACGAGCAGTACTTC TRBJ2-7 TRBV6-5 . TRBD1
CASSLDPGRRSGELFF TGTGCCAGCAGCTTGGACCCGGGACGAAGATCCGGGGAGCTGTTTTTT TRBJ2-2 TRBV11-2 once .
CASSPSLADYNEQFF TGTGCCAGCTCACCCTCCCTAGCGGACTACAATGAGCAGTTCTTC TRBJ2-1 TRBV18 . TRBD2
CASTADRHNYGYTF TGTGCCAGCACCGCGGACAGACACAACTATGGCTACACCTTC TRBJ1-2 TRBV11-1 . .
CASGLGLGENQPQHF TGTGCTAGTGGTTTGGGGTTAGGGGAGAATCAGCCCCAGCATTTT TRBJ1-5 TRBV12-5 . .
CASSSSSGGATGELFF TGCGCCAGCAGCTCCTCTAGCGGGGGGGCCACCGGGGAGCTGTTTTTT TRBJ2-2 TRBV5-1 . TRBD2
CASSLTGEGNTEAFF TGTGCCAGCAGCCTGACAGGGGAGGGTAACACTGAAGCTTTCTTT TRBJ1-1 TRBV11-2 . TRBD1
CASSLGQGSSQPQHF TGTGCCAGCAGCCTAGGACAGGGTTCGAGTCAGCCCCAGCATTTT TRBJ1-5 TRBV7-2 . TRBD1
CASSLGTTSSETQYF TGTGCCAGCAGCTTAGGCACGACTAGCAGCGAGACCCAGTACTTC TRBJ2-5 TRBV11-3 . TRBD2
CASSQGVRPSDTQYF TGTGCTAGCAGCCAGGGGGTCCGACCATCAGATACGCAGTATTTT TRBJ2-3 TRBV7-7 . TRBD1
CASSLIGGNYGYTF TGTGCCAGCAGCTTAATAGGGGGGAACTATGGCTACACCTTC TRBJ1-2 TRBV7-9 few .
CAWISDSGANVLTF TGTGCCTGGATCTCAGATTCTGGGGCCAACGTCCTGACTTTC TRBJ2-6 TRBV30 . .
CSVVKGGYEQYF TGCAGCGTTGTCAAGGGGGGGTACGAGCAGTACTTC TRBJ2-7 TRBV29-1 . .
CAISVAGGLTDTQYF TGTGCCATCAGTGTAGCGGGGGGGCTCACAGATACGCAGTATTTT TRBJ2-3 TRBV10-3 . TRBD2
CSVQQGGGGYTF TGCAGCGTTCAACAGGGGGGAGGAGGCTACACCTTC TRBJ1-2 TRBV29-1 . TRBD1
CASSFGGGRNNEQFF TGCGCCAGCAGCTTTGGCGGGGGGCGCAACAATGAGCAGTTCTTC TRBJ2-1 TRBV5-1 few TRBD2
CASSPMTGSGYGYTF TGTGCCAGCAGCCCGATGACAGGGTCAGGTTATGGCTACACCTTC TRBJ1-2 TRBV7-6 . TRBD1
CAISGRRGRAFF TGTGCCATCAGTGGTAGGAGGGGTAGAGCTTTCTTT TRBJ1-1 TRBV10-3 few .
CASSHGGSPTDTQYF TGTGCCAGCAGCCACGGGGGGTCCCCGACAGATACGCAGTATTTT TRBJ2-3 TRBV9 . TRBD2
CASGLPRGGDTGELFF TGTGCTAGTGGTTTGCCCCGAGGAGGAGACACCGGGGAGCTGTTTTTT TRBJ2-2 TRBV12-5 . .
CASRPYLGQGRGYTF TGTGCCAGCAGACCTTATCTAGGACAGGGAAGAGGCTACACCTTC TRBJ1-2 TRBV28 . TRBD1
CIIRDYSYNEQFF TGCATTATCAGGGACTACTCCTACAATGAGCAGTTCTTC TRBJ2-1 TRBV29-1 . TRBD2
CASSLAFLTQYF TGTGCCAGCAGCTTAGCGTTCCTTACGCAGTATTTT TRBJ2-3 TRBV11-2 . .
CASSPMGTRSGNTIYF TGTGCCAGCTCACCAATGGGGACCCGTTCTGGAAACACCATATATTTT TRBJ1-3 TRBV18 . .
CASRNIQAGENSPLHF TGTGCCAGCAGAAACATCCAGGCAGGGGAAAATTCACCCCTCCACTTT TRBJ1-6 TRBV27 . .